This TCR beta chain was found in a study of blood T cell repertoires in COVID-19. In the study overall: COVID-19 samples from acute and convalescent phases originated in the United States, Italy and Spain.

Only in-frame clones appear in the TCRdb table, and some are missing; sequencing was by immunoSEQ multiplex PCR. Of about 280,000 clones in the sample, around 80% were seen once. Germline V gene sequence: CDR1 LNHDA, CDR2 SQIVND (reference sequence). The V end lost 7 bases, the J end lost 2 bases, and 14 bases lay between the germline ends. The CDR3 has 14 amino acids. Enrollees, roughly 18 to 89 years old, lived in roughly 24 US areas. In assigning cohorts, the study relied on participant-reported clinical history. Exposed participants came across a COVID-19 case within 2 weeks before study entry. The sequenced sample consisted of PBMCs or T cells enriched from blood (not recorded which). The rearrangement joins TRBV19 to TRBJ1-2, with D uncertain. The TCR originated in a man aged 40-49 years who had been exposed to COVID-19. The CDR3 reads CASTPPTENYGYTF. As DNA, the CDR3 is TGTGCCAGTACCCCACCCACAGAGAACTATGGCTACACCTTC.